The clone carrying this T cell receptor (beta chain) has just a few counts. Its antigen is undetermined. This sample stems from a study of CD8+CD57+ T cells in acquired aplastic anemia. Whole-study context: The DNA of sorted CD4+ and CD8+ cells averaged approximately 3.4 ug.

Points from the study as a whole: In common between the patients and the controls were nearly 30 CD8+ CDR3 sequences.

Genomic DNA, serving as template, underwent TCR beta VDJ and CDR3 profiling. One entry per CDR3 protein, called by TCRdb with MiXCR from the reads. This table has around 190,000 distinct CDR3 sequences, less than 50% appearing once. Patients who underwent sequencing had shown CD8+CD57+ cell expansion by flow cytometry. Every patient presented with severe acquired aplastic anemia. J gave up 2 bases and V 3 bases, and 3 bases lay outside the gene matches. From germline, CDR1 is GTSNPN and CDR2 SVGIG (reference sequence). This CDR3 contains 15 residues. The sample taken for sequencing was sorted CD4+, CD8+, or CD8+CD57+ T cells (not recorded which) from PBMCs. The V and J genes are TRBV30 and TRBJ1-5; 11 bases are a match to TRBD1. This clonotype was sampled from a human donor with aplastic anemia. The CDR3 bases are TGTGCCTGGAGGCAGGGACAGGGGGGCAATCAGCCCCAGCATTTT. This translates into CAWRQGQGGNQPQHF.